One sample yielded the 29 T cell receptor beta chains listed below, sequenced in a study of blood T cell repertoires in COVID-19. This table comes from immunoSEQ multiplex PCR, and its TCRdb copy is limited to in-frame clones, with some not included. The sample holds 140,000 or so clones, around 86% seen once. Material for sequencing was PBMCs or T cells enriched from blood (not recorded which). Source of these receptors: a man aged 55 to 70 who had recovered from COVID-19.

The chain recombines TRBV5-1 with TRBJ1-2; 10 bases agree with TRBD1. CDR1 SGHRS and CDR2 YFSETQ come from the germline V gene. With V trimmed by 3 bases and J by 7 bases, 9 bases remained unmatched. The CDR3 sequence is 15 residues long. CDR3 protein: CASSSMGQGLSGYTF. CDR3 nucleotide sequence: TGCGCCAGCAGCTCGATGGGACAGGGGTTGAGTGGCTACACCTTC.

In DNA form, the CDR3 reads TGTGCCAGCAGCTTAGGCGGGACAGGCTCTGGAAACACCATATATTTT. This translates into CASSLGGTGSGNTIYF. The V and J genes are TRBV7-8 and TRBJ1-3; 8 bases are shared with TRBD1. CDR1 is SGHVS and CDR2 is FQNEAQ in the germline V gene. The CDR3 is 16 amino acids. V was clipped by 1 base and J by 0 bases; unmatched bases: 2.

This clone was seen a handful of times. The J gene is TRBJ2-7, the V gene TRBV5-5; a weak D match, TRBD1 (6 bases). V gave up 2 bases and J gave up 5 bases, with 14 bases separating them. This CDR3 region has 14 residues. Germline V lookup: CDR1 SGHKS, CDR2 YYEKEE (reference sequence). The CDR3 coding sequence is TGTGCCAGCAGCTTATCCCAGGGGTGGAACGAGCAGTACTTC. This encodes CASSLSQGWNEQYF.

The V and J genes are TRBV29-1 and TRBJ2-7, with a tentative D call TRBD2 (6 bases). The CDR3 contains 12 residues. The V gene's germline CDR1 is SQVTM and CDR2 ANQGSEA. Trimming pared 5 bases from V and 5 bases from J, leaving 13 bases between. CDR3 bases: TGCAGCGTTCGCGGGGAGCTCAACGAGCAGTACTTC. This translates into CSVRGELNEQYF.

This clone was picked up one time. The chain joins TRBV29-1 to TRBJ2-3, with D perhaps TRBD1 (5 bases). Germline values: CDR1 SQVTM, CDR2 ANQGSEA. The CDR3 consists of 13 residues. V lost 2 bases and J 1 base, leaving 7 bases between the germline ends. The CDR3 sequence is CSVEQGGTDTQYF. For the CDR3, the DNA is TGCAGCGTTGAACAGGGTGGCACAGATACGCAGTATTTT.

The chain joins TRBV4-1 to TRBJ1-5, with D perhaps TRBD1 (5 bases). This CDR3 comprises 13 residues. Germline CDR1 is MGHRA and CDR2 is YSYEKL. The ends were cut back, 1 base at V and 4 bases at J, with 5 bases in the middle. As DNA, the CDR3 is TGCGCCAGCAGCCAAGCAGGGAATCAGCCCCAGCATTTT. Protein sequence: CASSQAGNQPQHF.

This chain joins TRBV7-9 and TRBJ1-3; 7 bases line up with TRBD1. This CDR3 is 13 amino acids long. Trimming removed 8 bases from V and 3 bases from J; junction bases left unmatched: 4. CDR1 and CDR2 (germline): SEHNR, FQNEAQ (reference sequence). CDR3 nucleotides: TGTGCCAGCTTTCGGACAGGTGGAAACACCATATATTTT. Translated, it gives CASFRTGGNTIYF.

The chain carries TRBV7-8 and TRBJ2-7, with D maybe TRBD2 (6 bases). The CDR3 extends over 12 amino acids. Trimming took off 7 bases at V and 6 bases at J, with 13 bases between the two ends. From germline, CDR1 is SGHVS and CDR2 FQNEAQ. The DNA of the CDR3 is TGTGCCAGCACCCCGGGACTTCTCGAGCAGTACTTC. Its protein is CASTPGLLEQYF.

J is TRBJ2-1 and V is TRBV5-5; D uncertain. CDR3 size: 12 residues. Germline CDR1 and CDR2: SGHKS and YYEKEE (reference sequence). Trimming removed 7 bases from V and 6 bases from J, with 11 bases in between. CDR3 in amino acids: CASGRLSNEQFF. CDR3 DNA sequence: TGTGCCAGCGGCCGACTGAGCAATGAGCAGTTCTTC.

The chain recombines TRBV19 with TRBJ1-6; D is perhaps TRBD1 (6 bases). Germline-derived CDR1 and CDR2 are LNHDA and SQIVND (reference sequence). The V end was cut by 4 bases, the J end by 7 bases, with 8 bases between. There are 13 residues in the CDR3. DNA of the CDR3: TGTGCCAGTAGTACTACAGGGAATTCACCCCTCCACTTT. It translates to CASSTTGNSPLHF. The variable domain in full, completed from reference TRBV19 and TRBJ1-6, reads DGGITQSPKYLFRKEGQNVTLSCEQNLNHDAMYWYRQDPGQGLRLIYYSQIVNDFQKGDIAEGYSVSREKKESFPLTVTSAQKNPTAFYLCASSTTGNSPLHFGNGTRLTVT.

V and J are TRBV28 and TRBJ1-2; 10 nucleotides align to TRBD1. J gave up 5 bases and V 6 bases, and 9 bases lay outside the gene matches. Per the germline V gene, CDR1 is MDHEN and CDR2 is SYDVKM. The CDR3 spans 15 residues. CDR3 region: CASRPPTGGGYGYTF. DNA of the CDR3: TGTGCCAGCAGACCCCCGACAGGGGGCGGGTATGGCTACACCTTC.

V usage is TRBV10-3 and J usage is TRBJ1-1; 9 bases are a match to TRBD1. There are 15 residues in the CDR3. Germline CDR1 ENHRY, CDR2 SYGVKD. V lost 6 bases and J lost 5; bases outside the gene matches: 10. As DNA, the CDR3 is TGTGCCATCAGGGGGACAGGGCCGGGGGAGACTGAAGCTTTCTTT. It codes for CAIRGTGPGETEAFF.

The CDR3 spells CASSSITGTSIVEQYF. The CDR3 DNA is TGTGCCAGCAGTTCAATTACCGGGACAAGTATTGTCGAGCAGTACTTC. The chain links TRBV27 to TRBJ2-7, with D possibly TRBD1 on 6 matching bases. This CDR3 contains 16 residues. V shed 4 bases and J shed 6 bases, with 22 bases lying between them. Per the germline V gene, CDR1 is MNHEY and CDR2 is SMNVEV (reference sequence).

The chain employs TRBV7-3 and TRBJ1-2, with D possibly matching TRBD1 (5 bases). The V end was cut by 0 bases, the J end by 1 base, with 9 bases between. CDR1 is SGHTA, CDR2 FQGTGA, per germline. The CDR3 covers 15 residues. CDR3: CASSLTGGVNYGYTF. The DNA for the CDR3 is TGTGCCAGCAGCTTAACGGGAGGGGTTAACTATGGCTACACCTTC.

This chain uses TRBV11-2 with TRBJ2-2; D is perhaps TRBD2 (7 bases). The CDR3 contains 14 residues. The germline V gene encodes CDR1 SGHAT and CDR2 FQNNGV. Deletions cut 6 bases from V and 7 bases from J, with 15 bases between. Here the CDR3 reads CASSAQGGGGELFF. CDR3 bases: TGTGCCAGCAGTGCTCAGGGAGGGGGCGGGGAGCTGTTTTTT.

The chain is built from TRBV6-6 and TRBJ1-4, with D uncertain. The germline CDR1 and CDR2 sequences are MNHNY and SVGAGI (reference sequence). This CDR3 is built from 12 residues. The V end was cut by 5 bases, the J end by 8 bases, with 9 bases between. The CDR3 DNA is TGTGCCAGCAGTCGCAACCAGGAAAAACTGTTTTTT. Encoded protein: CASSRNQEKLFF.

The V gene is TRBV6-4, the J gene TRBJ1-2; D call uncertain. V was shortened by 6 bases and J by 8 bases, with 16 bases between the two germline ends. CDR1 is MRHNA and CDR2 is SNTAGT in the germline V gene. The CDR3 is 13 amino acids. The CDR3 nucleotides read TGTGCCAGCAGGGAAGGACTTCAAGACGGCTACACCTTC. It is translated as CASREGLQDGYTF.

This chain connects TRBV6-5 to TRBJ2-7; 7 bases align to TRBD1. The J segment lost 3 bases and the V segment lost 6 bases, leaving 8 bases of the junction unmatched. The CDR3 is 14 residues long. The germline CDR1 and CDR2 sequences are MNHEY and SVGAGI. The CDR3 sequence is CASSWAGTDYEQYF. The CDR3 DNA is TGTGCCAGCAGCTGGGCCGGGACAGACTACGAGCAGTACTTC.

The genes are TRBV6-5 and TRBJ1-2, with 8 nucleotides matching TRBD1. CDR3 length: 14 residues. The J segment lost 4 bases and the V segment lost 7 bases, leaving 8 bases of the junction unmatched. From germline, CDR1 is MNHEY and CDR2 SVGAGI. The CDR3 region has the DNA TGTGCCAGCATTCTCGGACAGGGAGGCTATGGCTACACCTTC. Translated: CASILGQGGYGYTF.

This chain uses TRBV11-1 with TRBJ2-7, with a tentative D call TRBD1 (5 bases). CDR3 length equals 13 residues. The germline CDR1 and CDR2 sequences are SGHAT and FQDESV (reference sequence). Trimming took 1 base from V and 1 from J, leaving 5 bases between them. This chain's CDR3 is CASSLGQSYEQYF. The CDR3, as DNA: TGTGCCAGCAGCTTAGGACAGTCCTACGAGCAGTACTTC.

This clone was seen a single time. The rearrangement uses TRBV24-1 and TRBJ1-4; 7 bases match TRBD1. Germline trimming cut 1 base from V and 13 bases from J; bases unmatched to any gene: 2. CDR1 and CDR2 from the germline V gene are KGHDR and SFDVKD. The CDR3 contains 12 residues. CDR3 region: CATSDFSGGLFF. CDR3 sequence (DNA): TGTGCCACCAGTGATTTTTCAGGGGGACTGTTTTTT.

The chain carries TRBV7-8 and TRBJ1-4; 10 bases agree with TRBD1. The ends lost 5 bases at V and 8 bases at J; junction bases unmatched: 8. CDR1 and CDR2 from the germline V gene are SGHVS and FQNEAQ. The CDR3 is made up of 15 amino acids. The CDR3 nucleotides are TGTGCCAGCAGCCAGCCGGGACAGGGGAAGGAAAAACTGTTTTTT. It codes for CASSQPGQGKEKLFF.

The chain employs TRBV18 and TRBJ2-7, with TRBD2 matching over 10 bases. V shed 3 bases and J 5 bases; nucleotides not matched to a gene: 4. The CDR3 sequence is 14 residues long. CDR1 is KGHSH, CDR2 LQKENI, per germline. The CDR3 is CASSPLAGAHEQYF. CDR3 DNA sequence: TGTGCCAGCTCACCCCTAGCGGGAGCCCACGAGCAGTACTTC. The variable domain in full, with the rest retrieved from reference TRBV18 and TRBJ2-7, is NAGVMQNPRHLVRRRGQEARLRCSPMKGHSHVYWYRQLPEEGLKFMVYLQKENIIDESGMPKERFSAEFPKEGPSILRIQQVVRGDSAAYFCASSPLAGAHEQYFGPGTRLTVT.

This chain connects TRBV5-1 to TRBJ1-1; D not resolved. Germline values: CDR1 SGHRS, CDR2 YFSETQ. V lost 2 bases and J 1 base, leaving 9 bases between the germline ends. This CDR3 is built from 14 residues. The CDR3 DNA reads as TGCGCCAGCAGCTTAACTCGACAGAACACTGAAGCTTTCTTT. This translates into CASSLTRQNTEAFF.

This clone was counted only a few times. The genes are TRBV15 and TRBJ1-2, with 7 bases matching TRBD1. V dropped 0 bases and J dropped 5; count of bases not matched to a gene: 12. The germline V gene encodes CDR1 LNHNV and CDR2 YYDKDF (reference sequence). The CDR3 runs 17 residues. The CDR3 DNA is TGTGCCACCAGCAGAGATCTTGGTGGGGGGACAGATTATGGCTACACCTTC. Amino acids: CATSRDLGGGTDYGYTF.

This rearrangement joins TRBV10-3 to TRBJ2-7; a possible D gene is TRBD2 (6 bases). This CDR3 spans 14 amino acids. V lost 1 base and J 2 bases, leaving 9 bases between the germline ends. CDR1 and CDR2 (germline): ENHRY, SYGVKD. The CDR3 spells CAISEYGEAYEQYF. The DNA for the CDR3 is TGTGCCATCAGTGAGTACGGGGAGGCCTACGAGCAGTACTTC.

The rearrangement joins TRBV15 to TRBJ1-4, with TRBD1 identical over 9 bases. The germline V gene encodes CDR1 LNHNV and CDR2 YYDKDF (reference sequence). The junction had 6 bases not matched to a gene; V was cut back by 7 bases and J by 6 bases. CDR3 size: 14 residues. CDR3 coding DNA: TGTGCCACCACATTCGGGACAGGGCATGAAAAACTGTTTTTT. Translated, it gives CATTFGTGHEKLFF. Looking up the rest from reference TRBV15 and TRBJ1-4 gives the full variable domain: DAMVIQNPRYQVTQFGKPVTLSCSQTLNHNVMYWYQQKSSQAPKLLFHYYDKDFNNEADTPDNFQSRRPNTSFCFLDIRSPGLGDTAMYLCATTFGTGHEKLFFGSGTQLSVL.

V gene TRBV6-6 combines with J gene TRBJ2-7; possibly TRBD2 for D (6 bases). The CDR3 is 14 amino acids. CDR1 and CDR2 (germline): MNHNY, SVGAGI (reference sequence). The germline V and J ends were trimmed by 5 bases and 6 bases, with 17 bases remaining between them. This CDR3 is CASSRGTPAAEQYF. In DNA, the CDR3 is TGTGCCAGCAGTCGGGGGACTCCCGCCGCCGAGCAGTACTTC.

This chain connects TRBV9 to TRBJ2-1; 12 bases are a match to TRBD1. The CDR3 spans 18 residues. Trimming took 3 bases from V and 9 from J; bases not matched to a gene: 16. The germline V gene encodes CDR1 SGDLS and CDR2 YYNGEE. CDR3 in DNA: TGTGCCAGCAGCGCCTTCAGACGGGACAGGGGGCCTGGCGGTGAGCAGTTCTTC. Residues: CASSAFRRDRGPGGEQFF.